The clone carrying this TCR beta chain is medium-sized in the sample. The germline gives CDR1 DFQATT, CDR2 SNEGSKA (reference sequence). V was cut by 0 bases and J by 0 bases, with 24 bases left in between. The CDR3 runs 20 residues. This entry is derived from a study of early T cells in non-severe SARS-CoV-2 infection. Each CDR3 protein is one row after TCRdb ran MiXCR on the 5' RACE reads. The sample comprises 11,000 or so distinct CDR3 sequences, over 4% of which are singletons, and more than 8% rests with the top ten. The TCR originated in an adult who was a healthcare worker with PCR-confirmed SARS-CoV-2 infection or an uninfected control (not recorded which). Sequenced material: whole blood. The chain combines TRBV20-1 with TRBJ1-5, with D perhaps matching TRBD1 (6 bases). The CDR3 region is CSARDEPLSGDVNSNQPQHF. In DNA form, the CDR3 reads TGCAGTGCTAGAGACGAACCGCTGTCAGGGGACGTAAATAGCAATCAGCCCCAGCATTTT.